This T cell receptor (beta chain) derives from a study of CD8 T cells in ankylosing spondylitis. Findings of the study overall: Clones linked with disease were CD8+ and fairly uncommon in the peripheral blood. What seemed typical of ankylosing spondylitis blood was a TCR beta motif built from several highly homologous variants.

V shed 3 bases and J shed 2 bases, with 18 bases lying between them. Germline V lookup: CDR1 SGHDT, CDR2 YYEEEE. CDR3 length: 16 amino acids. For TCR beta, libraries came from quantitative 5'-RACE with molecular barcodes. TCRdb reanalysed the 5' RACE reads using MiXCR and keeps one entry per CDR3 protein. Of 300,000 to 350,000 distinct CDR3 sequences listed, under 15% are singletons. In this sample, this clonotype turned up many times. The antigen remains undetermined. The sample consisted of blood, either unsorted or a sorted T cell fraction (not recorded which). The sequence derives from a male donor with ankylosing spondylitis or in good health (not recorded which). V and J are TRBV5-6 and TRBJ2-7; D unresolved. The CDR3 protein is CASSSNHSPGPYEQYF. The CDR3 DNA sequence: TGTGCCAGCAGCTCAAACCACTCACCCGGCCCCTACGAGCAGTACTTC.